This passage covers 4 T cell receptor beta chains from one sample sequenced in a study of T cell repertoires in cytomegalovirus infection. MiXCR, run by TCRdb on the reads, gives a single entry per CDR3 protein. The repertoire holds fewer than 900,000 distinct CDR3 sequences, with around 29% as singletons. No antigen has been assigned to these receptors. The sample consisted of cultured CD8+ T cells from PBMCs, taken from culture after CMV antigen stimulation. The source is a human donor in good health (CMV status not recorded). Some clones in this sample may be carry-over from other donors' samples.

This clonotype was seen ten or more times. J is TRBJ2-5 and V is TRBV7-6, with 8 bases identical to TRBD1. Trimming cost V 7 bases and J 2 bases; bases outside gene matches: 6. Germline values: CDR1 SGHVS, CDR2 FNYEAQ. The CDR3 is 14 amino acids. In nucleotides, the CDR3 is TGTGCCAGCAACCCGACAGGGGCGCAAGAGACCCAGTACTTC. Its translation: CASNPTGAQETQYF.

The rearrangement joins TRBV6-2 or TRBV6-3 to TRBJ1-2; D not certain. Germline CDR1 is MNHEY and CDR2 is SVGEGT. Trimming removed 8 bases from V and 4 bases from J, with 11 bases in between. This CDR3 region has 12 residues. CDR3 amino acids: CASGGRIYGYTF. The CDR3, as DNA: TGTGCCAGCGGAGGGCGGATCTATGGCTACACCTTC.

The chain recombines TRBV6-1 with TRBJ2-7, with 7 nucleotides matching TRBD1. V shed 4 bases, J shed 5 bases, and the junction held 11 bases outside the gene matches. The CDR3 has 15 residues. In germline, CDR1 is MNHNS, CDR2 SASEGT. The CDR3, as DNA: TGTGCCAGCAGTGCGAGGACAGGTCGAGGTGACGAGCAGTACGTC. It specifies CASSARTGRGDEQYV.

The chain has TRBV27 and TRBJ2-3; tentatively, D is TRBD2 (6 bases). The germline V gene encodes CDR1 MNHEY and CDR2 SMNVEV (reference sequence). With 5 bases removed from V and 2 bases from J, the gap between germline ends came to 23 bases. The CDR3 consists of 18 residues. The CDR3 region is CASSPTYPGTQPTDTQYF. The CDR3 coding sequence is TGTGCCAGCAGTCCAACCTACCCCGGGACTCAACCCACAGATACGCAGTATTTT.